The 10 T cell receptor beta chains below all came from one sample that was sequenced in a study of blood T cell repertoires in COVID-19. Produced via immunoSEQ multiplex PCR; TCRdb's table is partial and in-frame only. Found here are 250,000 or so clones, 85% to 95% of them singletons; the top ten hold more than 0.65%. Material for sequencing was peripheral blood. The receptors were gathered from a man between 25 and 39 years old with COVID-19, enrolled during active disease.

The CDR3 DNA reads as TGTGCCAGCAGTGAATGGGCAGGGAACACTGAAGCTTTCTTT. As protein: CASSEWAGNTEAFF. V is TRBV6-1 and J is TRBJ1-1; D not resolved. From germline, CDR1 is MNHNS and CDR2 SASEGT. The CDR3 contains 14 residues. Trimming took off 2 bases at V and 1 base at J, with 8 bases between the two ends.

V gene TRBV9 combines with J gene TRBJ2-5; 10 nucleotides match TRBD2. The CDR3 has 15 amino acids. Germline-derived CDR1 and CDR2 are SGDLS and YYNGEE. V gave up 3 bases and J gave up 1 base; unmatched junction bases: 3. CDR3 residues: CASSGTSGVQETQYF. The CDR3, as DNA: TGTGCCAGCAGCGGAACTAGCGGGGTCCAAGAGACCCAGTACTTC.

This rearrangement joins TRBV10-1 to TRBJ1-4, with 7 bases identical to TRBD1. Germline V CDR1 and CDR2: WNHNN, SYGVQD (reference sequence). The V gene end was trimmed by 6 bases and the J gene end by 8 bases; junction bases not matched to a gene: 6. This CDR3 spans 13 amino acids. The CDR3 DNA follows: TGCGCCAGCAGCCGCGGACAGGAAGAAAAACTGTTTTTT. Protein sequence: CASSRGQEEKLFF.

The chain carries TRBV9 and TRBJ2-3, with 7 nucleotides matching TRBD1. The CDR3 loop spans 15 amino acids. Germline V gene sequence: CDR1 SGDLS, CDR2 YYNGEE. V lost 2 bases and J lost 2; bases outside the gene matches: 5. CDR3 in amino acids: CASSVRDSFTDTQYF. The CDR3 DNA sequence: TGTGCCAGCAGCGTCCGGGACAGTTTCACAGATACGCAGTATTTT.

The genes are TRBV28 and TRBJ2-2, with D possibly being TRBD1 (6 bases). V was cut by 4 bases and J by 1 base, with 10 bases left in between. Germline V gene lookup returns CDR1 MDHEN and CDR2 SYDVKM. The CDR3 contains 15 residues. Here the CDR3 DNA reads TGTGCCAGCAGTTCCTGGACAGAGAACACCGGGGAGCTGTTTTTT. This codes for CASSSWTENTGELFF.

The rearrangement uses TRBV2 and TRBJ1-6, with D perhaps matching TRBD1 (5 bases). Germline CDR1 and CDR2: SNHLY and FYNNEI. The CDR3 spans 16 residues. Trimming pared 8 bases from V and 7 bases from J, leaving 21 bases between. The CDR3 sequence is CASHPYAGLGNSPLHF. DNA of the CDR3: TGTGCCAGCCATCCCTACGCGGGACTTGGAAATTCACCCCTCCACTTT. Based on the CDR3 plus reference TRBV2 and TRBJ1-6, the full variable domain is EPEVTQTPSHQVTQMGQEVILRCVPISNHLYFYWYRQILGQKVEFLVSFYNNEISEKSEIFDDQFSVERPDGSNFTLKIRSTKLEDSAMYFCASHPYAGLGNSPLHFGNGTRLTVT.

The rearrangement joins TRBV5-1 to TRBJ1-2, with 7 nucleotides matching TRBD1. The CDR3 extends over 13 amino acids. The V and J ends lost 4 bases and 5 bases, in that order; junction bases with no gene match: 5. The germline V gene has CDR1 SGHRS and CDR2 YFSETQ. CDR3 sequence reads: CASSPGQSYGYTF. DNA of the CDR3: TGCGCCAGCAGCCCGGGACAGTCTTATGGCTACACCTTC.

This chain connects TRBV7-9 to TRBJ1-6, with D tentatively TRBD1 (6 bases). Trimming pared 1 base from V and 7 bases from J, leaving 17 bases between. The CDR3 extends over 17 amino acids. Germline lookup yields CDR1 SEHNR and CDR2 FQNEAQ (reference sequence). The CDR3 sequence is CASSLVWAGVSNSPLHF. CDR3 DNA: TGTGCCAGCAGCTTAGTTTGGGCAGGGGTTTCAAATTCACCCCTCCACTTT.

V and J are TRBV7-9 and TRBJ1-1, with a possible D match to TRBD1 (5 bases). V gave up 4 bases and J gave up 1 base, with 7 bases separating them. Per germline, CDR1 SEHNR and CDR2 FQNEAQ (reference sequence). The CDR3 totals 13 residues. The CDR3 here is CASSSGQNTEAFF. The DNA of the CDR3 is TGTGCCAGCAGCTCTGGACAGAACACTGAAGCTTTCTTT.

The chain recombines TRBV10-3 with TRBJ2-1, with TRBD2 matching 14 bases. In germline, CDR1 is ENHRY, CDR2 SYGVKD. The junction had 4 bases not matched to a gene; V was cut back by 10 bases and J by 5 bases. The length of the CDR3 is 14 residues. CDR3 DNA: TGTGCCACCGGGACTAGCGGGGGCCACAATGAGCAGTTCTTC. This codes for CATGTSGGHNEQFF.